A single sample is the source of the 21 T cell receptor beta chains below, sequenced in a study of regulatory T cells in long-lasting Graves disease. The sample's time point: persistent/refractory GD, antithyroid drugs over 5 years with positive TRAb. From RNA extracted from PBMCs, the TCR library was made. Sequencing libraries for TCR beta were prepared with iRepertoire HTBI primers and Arm-PCR of CDR3 regions. TCRdb used MiXCR to reprocess the multiplex PCR reads, holding one entry per CDR3 protein. The sample contains 400,000 to 500,000 distinct CDR3 sequences, approximately 22% of which appear only once. The sequenced sample was peripheral blood mononuclear cells (PBMCs), obtained when the disease was refractory, from a patient treated with antithyroid drugs. The origin of the receptors is a female donor with Graves disease.

The table lists this clonotype with many counts. This chain links TRBV3-1 with TRBJ2-5, with 7 bases fitting TRBD2. Germline V gene lookup returns CDR1 LGHDT and CDR2 YNNKEL (reference sequence). The V gene end was trimmed by 2 bases and the J gene end by 5 bases; junction bases not matched to a gene: 2. CDR3 length: 13 residues. The CDR3 bases are TGTGCCAGCAGCCAACCCGGGGGGGAGACCCAGTACTTC. Its protein is CASSQPGGETQYF.

The chain joins TRBV28 to TRBJ2-3; no reliable D call. Germline CDR1 is MDHEN and CDR2 is SYDVKM. This CDR3 has 16 residues. The ends were cut back, 2 bases at V and 1 base at J, with 13 bases in the middle. The chain's CDR3 is CASSLLSSSGTDTQYF. The CDR3 DNA sequence: TGTGCCAGCAGTTTACTCAGCTCCTCGGGCACAGATACGCAGTATTTT.

About this clonotype itself: A far bigger clonotype differs at one base, so this is likely a read error. The chain couples TRBV28 to TRBJ2-1; 9 bases fit TRBD2. The J call is uncertain, as TRBJ2-5 better fits the DNA end. This CDR3 is built from 16 residues. Germline CDR1 reads MDHEN; CDR2 reads SYDVKM. This chain's CDR3 is CAGSLGVREGQETQYF. DNA of the CDR3: TGTGCCGGCAGTTTAGGCGTGCGGGAGGGCCAGGAGACCCAGTACTTC.

This clonotype turned up a few times. The gene calls are TRBV20-1 and TRBJ2-2, with a tentative D call TRBD1 (5 bases). V was pared by 3 bases and J by 1 base, with 18 bases between. The CDR3 spans 17 residues. The germline CDR1 and CDR2 sequences are DFQATT and SNEGSKA (reference sequence). CDR3 bases: TGCAGTGCTAGCATCGGGCGCGACAGAGTGAACACCGGGGAGCTGTTTTTT. It codes for CSASIGRDRVNTGELFF.

V is TRBV9 and J is TRBJ2-5, with 16 bases lining up with TRBD2. This CDR3 has 20 residues. V gave up 4 bases and J gave up 4 bases; unmatched junction bases: 16. Looked up from germline, CDR1 is SGDLS and CDR2 is YYNGEE. CDR3 in amino acids: CASSPRTRLGLAGGGETQYF. The CDR3 region has the DNA TGTGCCAGCAGCCCCCGAACGCGCTTGGGACTAGCGGGAGGGGGAGAGACCCAGTACTTC.

The chain uses TRBV19 and TRBJ1-5, with D possibly TRBD1 on 5 matching bases. CDR1 is LNHDA, CDR2 SQIVND, per germline (reference sequence). This CDR3 spans 14 amino acids. V was trimmed by 7 bases and J by 0 bases, leaving 10 bases between them. For the CDR3, the DNA is TGTGCCAGTACCTCGACAGTTAGCAATCAGCCCCAGCATTTT. Amino acids: CASTSTVSNQPQHF.

This clonotype was recorded many times. The rearrangement joins TRBV5-1 to TRBJ2-7; D is uncertain. V was trimmed by 4 bases and J by 2 bases, leaving 10 bases between them. Per the germline V gene, CDR1 is SGHRS and CDR2 is YFSETQ. The CDR3 contains 13 residues. CDR3 sequence: CASSEIGPYEQYF. The CDR3 DNA sequence: TGCGCCAGCAGCGAGATAGGCCCCTACGAGCAGTACTTC.

This clonotype was observed a few times. This chain joins TRBV15 and TRBJ2-7; the D call may be TRBD1 or TRBD2 (5 bases each). The germline V gene has CDR1 LNHNV and CDR2 YYDKDF (reference sequence). The CDR3 is 11 amino acids. Between the trimmed V and J ends, which lost 5 bases and 7 bases, there was a span of 9 bases. The CDR3 reads CATSGTGEQYF. The CDR3 nucleotides are TGTGCCACCAGCGGGACGGGGGAGCAGTACTTC.

This clonotype appeared many times. The V and J genes are TRBV28 and TRBJ1-5, with 7 bases that match TRBD1. The V segment lost 0 bases and the J segment 5 bases; nucleotides outside the gene matches: 13. Germline CDR1 MDHEN, CDR2 SYDVKM. The length of the CDR3 is 18 residues. DNA for the CDR3: TGTGCCAGCAGTTTATGGGGACTCCAGGGGGAAGTTTATCAGCCCCAGCATTTT. It yields the protein CASSLWGLQGEVYQPQHF.

The table lists this clonotype with many counts. The genes are TRBV28 and TRBJ2-7; possible D gene TRBD2, 6 bases. Per the germline V gene, CDR1 is MDHEN and CDR2 is SYDVKM. This CDR3 is 15 amino acids long. The germline V and J ends were trimmed by 6 bases and 0 bases, with 15 bases remaining between them. This CDR3 reads CASSRGTFSSYEQYF. CDR3 DNA: TGTGCCAGCAGCCGCGGGACTTTTAGCTCCTACGAGCAGTACTTC.

This clonotype has at least ten counts. The chain couples TRBV2 to TRBJ2-4; D gene ambiguous. Trimming took off 0 bases at V and 9 bases at J, with 3 bases between the two ends. There are 11 residues in the CDR3. CDR1 and CDR2 (germline): SNHLY, FYNNEI. CDR3 DNA: TGTGCCAGCAGTGAAGCGAGCATTCAGTACTTC. Translating it yields CASSEASIQYF. The whole variable domain, remainder taken from reference TRBV2 and TRBJ2-4, is EPEVTQTPSHQVTQMGQEVILRCVPISNHLYFYWYRQILGQKVEFLVSFYNNEISEKSEIFDDQFSVERPDGSNFTLKIRSTKLEDSAMYFCASSEASIQYFGAGTRLSVL.

This clonotype was observed a handful of times. V gene TRBV6-2 or TRBV6-3 combines with J gene TRBJ2-7; no clear D gene. Deletions cut 11 bases from V and 11 bases from J, with 16 bases between. Germline CDR1 is MNHEY and CDR2 is SVGEGT. CDR3 size: 10 residues. The CDR3: CALRVNWEYF. CDR3 DNA sequence: TGTGCCCTCAGAGTTAATTGGGAGTACTTC.

The chain is built from TRBV20-1 and TRBJ2-7; the D is unclear. V was clipped by 3 bases and J by 3 bases, with 15 bases between them. Germline V gene sequence: CDR1 DFQATT, CDR2 SNEGSKA (reference sequence). CDR3 size: 14 residues. The CDR3 is CSASSGRLDYEQYF. CDR3 bases: TGCAGTGCTAGTAGTGGGCGCTTGGACTACGAGCAGTACTTC.

This clonotype was picked up many times. The rearrangement joins TRBV28 to TRBJ2-5; D is perhaps TRBD1 or TRBD2 (5 bases each). The CDR3 consists of 15 residues. Germline V lookup: CDR1 MDHEN, CDR2 SYDVKM. Trimming took 1 base from V and 3 from J, leaving 12 bases between them. CDR3 in amino acids: CASSLYRGVEETQYF. DNA for the CDR3: TGTGCCAGCAGTTTATATAGGGGAGTGGAAGAGACCCAGTACTTC.

At least ten counts were recorded for this clonotype. This sequence joins TRBV28 and TRBJ2-7; D gene ambiguous. CDR1 is MDHEN and CDR2 is SYDVKM in the germline V gene. The CDR3 runs to 15 residues. Between the trimmed V and J ends, which lost 2 bases and 6 bases, there was a span of 17 bases. The CDR3 reads CASSLRYNLGTEQYF. The CDR3 DNA reads as TGTGCCAGCAGTTTACGATACAACCTAGGCACCGAGCAGTACTTC.

The chain couples TRBV20-1 to TRBJ2-2; a possible D gene is TRBD2 (5 bases). Trimming shortened V by 4 bases and J by 7 bases, and 10 bases separated the two germline ends. The CDR3 is 12 amino acids. The V gene's germline CDR1 is DFQATT and CDR2 SNEGSKA (reference sequence). The CDR3 region is CSAIRGGGELFF. Written as DNA, the CDR3 is TGCAGTGCTATACGGGGTGGCGGGGAGCTGTTTTTT.

This clonotype was seen many times. The rearrangement links TRBV6-1 to TRBJ2-7; D may be TRBD1 or TRBD2 (5 bases each). V shed 6 bases and J shed 6 bases, with 18 bases lying between them. Germline-derived CDR1 and CDR2 are MNHNS and SASEGT. This CDR3 comprises 14 residues. The CDR3 DNA is TGTGCCAGCAGCCTCGGAGAGGGGCACTCCGAGCAGTACTTC. Protein product: CASSLGEGHSEQYF.

The rearrangement joins TRBV7-2 to TRBJ2-3; perhaps TRBD1 as D (5 bases). Trimming shortened V by 5 bases and J by 2 bases, and 23 bases separated the two germline ends. The germline V gene encodes CDR1 SGHTA and CDR2 FQGNSA. The CDR3 length is 18 residues. The chain's CDR3 is CASSGQRSVERNTDTQYF. Here the CDR3 DNA reads TGTGCCAGCAGCGGACAAAGGTCGGTGGAGCGAAACACAGATACGCAGTATTTT. Using reference TRBV7-2 and TRBJ2-3 for the parts outside the CDR3, the full variable domain is GAGVSQSPSNKVTEKGKDVELRCDPISGHTALYWYRQSLGQGLEFLIYFQGNSAPDKSGLPSDRFSAERTGGSVSTLTIQRTQQEDSAVYLCASSGQRSVERNTDTQYFGPGTRLTVL.

The chain carries TRBV20-1 and TRBJ2-2; D possibly corresponds to TRBD1 (6 bases). Germline CDR1 and CDR2: DFQATT and SNEGSKA (reference sequence). The germline V and J ends were trimmed by 6 bases and 3 bases, with 8 bases remaining between them. The CDR3 extends over 12 amino acids. Here the CDR3 DNA reads TGCAGTGCCAGGACAGACACCGGGGAGCTGTTTTTT. Encoded protein: CSARTDTGELFF.

This clonotype was observed many times. The chain carries TRBV7-2 and TRBJ2-7; the D gene is possibly TRBD1 (5 bases). V lost 2 bases, J lost 6 bases, and 11 bases lay in between. This CDR3 has 13 residues. Germline loops: CDR1 SGHTA, CDR2 FQGNSA. CDR3: CASSLLAGSEQYF. The DNA for the CDR3 is TGTGCCAGCAGCTTACTTGCAGGGTCCGAGCAGTACTTC.

The gene calls are TRBV28 and TRBJ1-3; tentatively, D is TRBD1 (6 bases). CDR1 and CDR2 from the germline V gene are MDHEN and SYDVKM. The ends were cut back, 7 bases at V and 3 bases at J, with 13 bases in the middle. The CDR3 runs to 14 residues. CDR3 nucleotide sequence: TGTGCCAGCATACAGGGTGAGCGTGGAAACACCATATATTTT. Its protein product is CASIQGERGNTIYF.